The clone carrying this TCR beta chain was recorded a few times. Time point described: week 3, after first cycle of checkpoint inhibitor. Trimming removed 1 base at V and 7 bases at J, with 14 bases between. The CDR3 extends over 14 amino acids. The germline gives CDR1 SGHTA, CDR2 FQGNSA. The data were taken from a study of blood T cell dynamics during melanoma immunotherapy. Every bulk PBMC sample received the same 350 ng of DNA. The data were produced by immunoSEQ multiplex PCR, yet TCRdb's version contains in-frame clones alone and is incomplete. Found here are roughly 10,000 clones, 84% of them singletons; the top ten hold roughly 15%.

This chain uses TRBV7-2 with TRBJ2-7; TRBD2 is a possible D gene (7 bases). The source was blood, collected from a patient treated with checkpoint blockade. This TCR was sampled from a human donor with melanoma. The CDR3 here is CASSLVAGAGEQYF. The CDR3 coding sequence is TGTGCCAGCAGCTTAGTGGCGGGGGCGGGAGAGCAGTACTTC.